The 21 T cell receptor beta chains listed next were all sequenced from one sample in a study of radiotherapy plus CTLA-4 blockade in lung cancer. The data were produced by immunoSEQ multiplex PCR, yet TCRdb's version contains in-frame clones alone and is incomplete. The data show around 30,000 clones, around 70% seen once. Sequencing used peripheral blood, obtained from a patient treated with radiotherapy plus ipilimumab. The receptors were sampled from a human donor with non-small cell lung cancer who had stable disease on radiotherapy plus ipilimumab.

This chain connects TRBV7-8 to TRBJ2-7; 10 nucleotides match TRBD2. The CDR3 loop spans 16 amino acids. V lost 4 bases, J lost 2 bases, and 8 bases stayed unmatched. The germline V gene has CDR1 SGHVS and CDR2 FQNEAQ. The CDR3, as DNA: TGTGCCAGCAGCTCCCAGTGGCTAGCGGGAGCCTACGAGCAGTACTTC. This encodes CASSSQWLAGAYEQYF.

This clone is medium-sized. This chain links TRBV2 with TRBJ2-3; 7 bases align to TRBD2. The CDR3 loop spans 15 amino acids. CDR1 and CDR2 from the germline V gene are SNHLY and FYNNEI. V shed 4 bases, J shed 3 bases, and the junction held 7 bases outside the gene matches. This CDR3 is CASSGGGRKTDTQYF. The DNA of the CDR3 is TGTGCCAGCAGTGGGGGGGGTCGGAAAACAGATACGCAGTATTTT.

The rearrangement links TRBV4-1 to TRBJ2-1, with 10 bases lining up with TRBD1. Germline loops: CDR1 MGHRA, CDR2 YSYEKL. This CDR3 comprises 15 residues. V shed 5 bases, J shed 4 bases, and the junction held 5 bases outside the gene matches. The CDR3: CASSFRDRGYNEQFF. The CDR3 DNA reads as TGCGCCAGCAGCTTCCGGGACAGGGGATACAATGAGCAGTTCTTC.

This clone turned up a few times. The rearrangement joins TRBV7-6 to TRBJ2-1; 14 bases agree with TRBD2. J lost 6 bases, V lost 5 bases, and 3 bases had no gene match. Germline lookup yields CDR1 SGHVS and CDR2 FNYEAQ. The CDR3 is 15 residues long. CDR3 DNA sequence: TGTGCCAGCAGCCTCGGACTAGCGGGAGGCAATGAGCAGTTCTTC. It specifies CASSLGLAGGNEQFF.

This sequence joins TRBV5-4 and TRBJ2-1; D is ambiguous. V was trimmed by 0 bases and J by 8 bases, leaving 3 bases between them. CDR3 length: 11 residues. The V gene's germline CDR1 is SGHNT and CDR2 YYREEE (reference sequence). The CDR3: CASSLGYEQFF. The CDR3 coding sequence is TGTGCCAGCAGCTTGGGTTATGAGCAGTTCTTC.

The table lists this clone with a few counts. The V and J genes are TRBV6-1 and TRBJ1-4; tentative D call: TRBD1 (5 bases). Between the trimmed V and J ends, which lost 4 bases and 4 bases, there was a span of 13 bases. The CDR3 contains 15 residues. Germline V gene sequence: CDR1 MNHNS, CDR2 SASEGT. The CDR3 nucleotides are TGTGCCAGCAGTGTTTTGGGGCCCGTTAATGAAAAACTGTTTTTT. It specifies CASSVLGPVNEKLFF.

Sample share makes this clone medium-sized. The chain uses TRBV6-5 and TRBJ2-2, with TRBD1 as a possible D gene (5 bases). CDR1 MNHEY and CDR2 SVGAGI come from the germline V gene. V lost 0 bases to trimming and J lost 1 base, with 9 bases between them. The CDR3 is made up of 16 amino acids. The CDR3 nucleotides read TGTGCCAGCAGTTACTCTCTCCAGGGGAACACCGGGGAGCTGTTTTTT. Translated, it gives CASSYSLQGNTGELFF.

In this sample, this clone turned up once. This chain joins TRBV28 and TRBJ1-5, with D perhaps matching TRBD1 (5 bases). Germline CDR1 and CDR2: MDHEN and SYDVKM. Trimming took 2 bases from V and 3 from J, leaving 14 bases between them. This CDR3 region has 16 residues. This CDR3 is CASSLAGWDLNQPQHF. The CDR3 nucleotides read TGTGCCAGCAGTTTAGCCGGATGGGACCTCAATCAGCCCCAGCATTTT.

This clone showed up just a few times. The rearrangement uses TRBV6-4 and TRBJ2-5; D gene unclear. The length of the CDR3 is 13 residues. The V gene lost 3 bases and the J gene lost 5 bases, with 10 bases spanning the gap. From germline, CDR1 is MRHNA and CDR2 SNTAGT. Here the CDR3 DNA reads TGTGCCAGCAGTGAGGTGGTGGGGGAGACCCAGTACTTC. Protein: CASSEVVGETQYF.

The V gene is TRBV5-1, the J gene TRBJ2-7; 9 nucleotides agree with TRBD1. The CDR3 runs 14 residues. The V and J ends lost 4 bases and 6 bases, in that order; junction bases with no gene match: 8. The germline gives CDR1 SGHRS, CDR2 YFSETQ. This CDR3 is CASSMGQGRSEQYF. CDR3 nucleotides: TGCGCCAGCAGCATGGGACAGGGTCGGAGCGAGCAGTACTTC. Filled out from reference TRBV5-1 and TRBJ2-7, the complete variable domain reads KAGVTQTPRYLIKTRGQQVTLSCSPISGHRSVSWYQQTPGQGLQFLFEYFSETQRNKGNFPGRFSGRQFSNSRSEMNVSTLELGDSALYLCASSMGQGRSEQYFGPGTRLTVT.

This chain links TRBV7-2 with TRBJ1-1; possibly TRBD1 for D (6 bases). V shed 1 base and J shed 0 bases, with 9 bases lying between them. Germline values: CDR1 SGHTA, CDR2 FQGNSA. The CDR3 sequence is 15 residues long. The CDR3 is CASSLESGVNTEAFF. The CDR3 DNA is TGTGCCAGCAGCTTAGAGTCAGGGGTGAACACTGAAGCTTTCTTT.

The V and J genes are TRBV2 and TRBJ2-1, with D possibly matching TRBD1 (8 bases). This CDR3 is 15 amino acids long. Trimming removed 9 bases from V and 0 bases from J, with 15 bases in between. CDR1 is SNHLY and CDR2 is FYNNEI in the germline V gene. The CDR3 sequence is CARQGGGFSYNEQFF. The CDR3 DNA follows: TGTGCCAGACAGGGGGGGGGATTCTCCTACAATGAGCAGTTCTTC.

CDR3 in DNA: TGCGCCAGCAGCTTCTGGGCCCAAGAGACCCAGTACTTC. Amino acid sequence: CASSFWAQETQYF. The V gene is TRBV5-1, the J gene TRBJ2-5; D call uncertain. Between the trimmed V and J ends, which lost 2 bases and 1 base, there was a span of 6 bases. This CDR3 has 13 amino acids. The germline V gene has CDR1 SGHRS and CDR2 YFSETQ. The full variable domain, in which reference TRBV5-1 and TRBJ2-5 provide the parts outside the CDR3, is KAGVTQTPRYLIKTRGQQVTLSCSPISGHRSVSWYQQTPGQGLQFLFEYFSETQRNKGNFPGRFSGRQFSNSRSEMNVSTLELGDSALYLCASSFWAQETQYFGPGTRLLVL.

In this sample, this clone turned up a few times. The chain is built from TRBV6-5 and TRBJ2-7, with 7 bases lining up with TRBD2. This CDR3 contains 15 residues. Germline lookup yields CDR1 MNHEY and CDR2 SVGAGI. Trimming removed 6 bases from V and 5 bases from J; junction bases left unmatched: 13. This CDR3 reads CASSSPGGGRHEQYF. Here the CDR3 DNA reads TGTGCCAGCAGCTCCCCCGGGGGAGGGCGACACGAGCAGTACTTC.

This clone was seen more than once but under ten times. The rearrangement joins TRBV5-4 to TRBJ1-2; D is unresolved. Trimming took off 2 bases at V and 0 bases at J, with 5 bases between the two ends. The CDR3 runs to 13 residues. Germline loops: CDR1 SGHNT, CDR2 YYREEE (reference sequence). CDR3: CASSFLANYGYTF. CDR3 nucleotide sequence: TGTGCCAGCAGCTTTTTAGCTAACTATGGCTACACCTTC.

In its sample, this clone was seen a few times. The chain has TRBV6-6 and TRBJ1-1, with D possibly being TRBD1 (5 bases). Trimming removed 5 bases from V and 4 bases from J, with 11 bases in between. In germline, CDR1 is MNHNY, CDR2 SVGAGI (reference sequence). The CDR3 has 13 residues. CDR3 DNA sequence: TGTGCCAGCAGTACTAACGGGGGCACTGAAGCTTTCTTT. Its translation is CASSTNGGTEAFF.

The chain employs TRBV4-2 and TRBJ1-1, with 11 bases lining up with TRBD1. Germline loops: CDR1 LGHNA, CDR2 YNFKEQ. The ends lost 0 bases at V and 0 bases at J; junction bases unmatched: 6. The CDR3 is 18 amino acids. The CDR3 reads CASSQEADRGLLNTEAFF. The CDR3 coding sequence is TGTGCCAGCAGCCAAGAAGCGGACAGGGGGCTTCTGAACACTGAAGCTTTCTTT.

This chain uses TRBV11-1 with TRBJ2-7, with D maybe TRBD2 (6 bases). Germline CDR1 and CDR2: SGHAT and FQDESV (reference sequence). With 5 bases removed from V and 6 bases from J, the gap between germline ends came to 20 bases. This CDR3 contains 15 residues. The CDR3 nucleotides are TGTGCCAGCAGCCATACGCGGCTCGGGGGTAGCGAGCAGTACTTC. This encodes CASSHTRLGGSEQYF.

The chain links TRBV11-2 to TRBJ2-2; tentatively, D is TRBD1 (7 bases). CDR1 is SGHAT and CDR2 is FQNNGV in the germline V gene. This CDR3 contains 17 residues. V shed 1 base and J shed 0 bases, with 12 bases lying between them. The CDR3 region has the DNA TGTGCCAGCAGCTTAGGAGGAGGGACAGCGAACACCGGGGAGCTGTTTTTT. As protein: CASSLGGGTANTGELFF. Looking up the rest from reference TRBV11-2 and TRBJ2-2 gives the full variable domain: EAGVAQSPRYKIIEKRQSVAFWCNPISGHATLYWYQQILGQGPKLLIQFQNNGVVDDSQLPKDRFSAERLKGVDSTLKIQPAKLEDSAVYLCASSLGGGTANTGELFFGEGSRLTVL.

The CDR3 loop is CASIPTGLAGDNEQFF. The CDR3 nucleotides are TGTGCCAGCATCCCTACCGGGCTAGCGGGGGACAATGAGCAGTTCTTC. The chain employs TRBV5-5 and TRBJ2-1; 10 nucleotides line up with TRBD2. After removal of 6 bases from V and 5 bases from J, the junction contained 11 bases not matched to a gene. The CDR3 covers 16 residues. CDR1 is SGHKS and CDR2 is YYEKEE in the germline V gene (reference sequence).

This chain uses TRBV14 with TRBJ2-3; D might be TRBD1 (6 bases). Germline V lookup: CDR1 SGHDN, CDR2 FVKESK. The CDR3 runs 12 residues. The V end lost 2 bases, the J end lost 8 bases, and 8 bases lay between the germline ends. The CDR3 sequence is CASSQTGSTQYF. Written as DNA, the CDR3 is TGTGCCAGCAGCCAAACAGGGTCTACGCAGTATTTT.